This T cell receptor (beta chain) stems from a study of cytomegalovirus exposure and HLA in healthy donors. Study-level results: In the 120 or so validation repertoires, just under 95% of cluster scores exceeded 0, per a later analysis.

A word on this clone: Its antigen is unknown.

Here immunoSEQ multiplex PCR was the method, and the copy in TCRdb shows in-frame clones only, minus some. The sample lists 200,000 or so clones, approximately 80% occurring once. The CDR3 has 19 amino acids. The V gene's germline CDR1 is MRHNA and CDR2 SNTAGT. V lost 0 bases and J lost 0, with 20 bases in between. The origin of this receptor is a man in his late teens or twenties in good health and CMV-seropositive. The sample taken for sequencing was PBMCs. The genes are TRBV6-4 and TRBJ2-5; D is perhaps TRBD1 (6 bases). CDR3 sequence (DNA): TGTGCCAGCAGTGACTCCTACCCCCGCCACAGGGTTCACCAAGAGACCCAGTACTTC. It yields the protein CASSDSYPRHRVHQETQYF.